The table lists the clone carrying this T cell receptor beta chain with many counts. Its antigen is unidentified. The sample is drawn from a study of identical twins. All donors were healthy Caucasians. This CDR3 has 13 residues. Germline lookup yields CDR1 LGHNA and CDR2 YSLEER. Trimming took off 0 bases at V and 14 bases at J, with 15 bases between the two ends. Study observations and caveats: Whereas memory repertoires showed no such difference, abundant cord blood beta clonotypes carried fewer insertions. With monozygotic twins, out-of-frame TCR alpha sharing exceeded what models estimated.

A universal primer site was added by template switching, and unique molecular identifiers were carried by the cDNA. One entry per CDR3 protein, called by TCRdb with MiXCR from the 5' RACE reads. The sample lists roughly 150,000 distinct CDR3 sequences, roughly 3.5% occurring once. This sequence joins TRBV4-3 and TRBJ2-3, with D tentatively TRBD2 (5 bases). Sequenced: memory T cells sorted from blood. The clonotype originates from a man between 18 and 29 years old in good health. CDR3 sequence reads: CASSQDIGGPGYF. In DNA, the CDR3 is TGCGCCAGCAGCCAAGATATAGGAGGCCCCGGGTATTTT.